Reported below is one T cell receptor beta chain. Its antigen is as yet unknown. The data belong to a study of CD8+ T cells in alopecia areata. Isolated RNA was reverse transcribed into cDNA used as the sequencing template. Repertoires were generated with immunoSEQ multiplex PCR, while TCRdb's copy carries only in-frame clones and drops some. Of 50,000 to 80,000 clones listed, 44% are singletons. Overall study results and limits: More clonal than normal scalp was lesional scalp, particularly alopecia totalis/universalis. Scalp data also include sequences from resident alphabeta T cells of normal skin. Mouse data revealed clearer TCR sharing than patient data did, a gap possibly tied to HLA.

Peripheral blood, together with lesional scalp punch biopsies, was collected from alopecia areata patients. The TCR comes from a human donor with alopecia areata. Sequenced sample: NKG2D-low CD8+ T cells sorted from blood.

The CDR3 here is CASSLDPAAYYEQYF. The CDR3 DNA reads as TGCGCCAGCAGCTTGGACCCCGCAGCATACTACGAGCAGTACTTC. This chain links TRBV5-1 with TRBJ2-7; no definite D call. Trimming cost V 0 bases and J 3 bases, with 13 bases left between them. Germline V lookup: CDR1 SGHRS, CDR2 YFSETQ. The CDR3 is 15 residues long.